Given below is one T cell receptor (beta chain) in context. A single count supports this clone. Its antigen remains unidentified. There are no base qualities to consult, and no much larger clone falls within one base. The library was produced with the immunoSEQ multiplex PCR assay. For the multiplex PCR, a mixture combining 60 forward primers for TCR Vbeta segments and 13 reverse primers for TCR Jbeta segments was used. The CDR3 region of rearranged TCR beta genes was amplified from genomic DNA by a multiplex PCR assay. The amplified TCR beta libraries were sequenced on the Illumina HiSeq System as 87-base-pair reads. In the authors' own workflow: In a later analysis, some 80 million unique TCR beta chains were counted across the approximately 640 repertoires, and roughly 11 million of these chains were shared by at least two donors. A nearest-neighbor algorithm error-corrected the raw reads and collapsed the reads into unique sequences, merging closely related sequences to remove PCR and sequencing errors. Alignment of CDR3 sequences to IMGT reference sequences was used to assign V, D and J gene segments. Each retained sequence needed at least a six-nucleotide match to both a V gene segment and a J gene segment. Rearrangements were classified as productive when the CDR3 lacked stop codons and remained in frame with V and J, and all other rearrangements were classified as non-productive. CDR3 was defined according to IMGT convention as the region running from the second conserved V-encoded cysteine to the conserved J-encoded phenylalanine. The earlier analysis of about 610 of the donors excluded sequences that lacked an unambiguous match to a single V gene segment. An earlier analysis of several hundred of the donors called V segments functional above 56.7% productive rearrangements and segregating when the between-donor standard deviation exceeded 5%. A statistical classification framework was built for diagnosing cytomegalovirus status from the catalog of TCR beta chain sequences. In a later analysis, TCR nucleotide sequences were compared against IMGT/GENE-DB human TR gene sequences so that V and J genes could be assigned. Using the TCRdist pipeline, a later analysis assigned CDR3 sequences along with most-parsimonious VDJ recombination scenarios. In a later analysis, every TCR beta chain was defined by the combination of its CDR3 amino acid sequence and its V-gene family, and reads without a unique V-gene family were dropped. In a later analysis, approximately 590 highly shared, low-generation-probability nucleotide sequences were removed to address suspected cross-contamination and a sequencing artifact. For each public chain, a later analysis derived a clonal expansion index from normalized ranks of inferred template counts within each repertoire. In a later analysis, generation probabilities were computed with a VDJ recombination model fitted to out-of-frame rearrangements, and the resulting probabilities were checked against IGoR. Hypergeometric tests were used in a later analysis to score TCR-TCR, TCR-HLA and TCR-CMV co-occurrence, with a repertoire-size bias correction applied to the TCR pairs. False discovery rates were estimated in a later analysis by permuting HLA or CMV assignments 20 times. A later analysis grouped co-occurring TCRs with DBSCAN, adding TCRdist sequence similarity when clustering within HLA-allele-positive subsets. Co-occurrence clustering excluded repertoires with fewer than 30,000 or more than 120,000 public chains, plus five with anomalous nucleotide sharing. TCRdb retrieved this table from immuneACCESS and kept in-frame rearrangements only. Not all clones are present; in checked studies, unresolved V genes account for under half, and no reason is known for the remainder. V and J calls and clone size are those listed in that table; D and trimming were worked out from the DNA. Across this sample there are roughly 120,000 clones, with around 88% seen only once. 1.5% to 2% of the sample rests with the top ten.

Here V drops 6 bases and J drops 5 bases, and the junction holds 6 bases not matched to any gene. Per the germline V gene, MNHEY is the CDR1 and SVGAGI is the CDR2. The CDR3 sequence holds 13 residues, the cysteine and phenylalanine included. The kept DNA is CDR3 alone, 39 bases in frame from the first base. The data were taken from a study of cytomegalovirus exposure and HLA in healthy donors (TCRdb year 2017). At the level of the whole study: An earlier analysis of approximately 640 of the donors reported 250 to 350 Gb of sequence data and roughly 110 million unique TCR beta sequences from some 180 million T cells. Among about 360 genotyped donors of the cohort, an average of about 240,000 unique TCR beta nucleotide sequences were sequenced per donor, roughly a sixth of them non-productive. HLA typing covered class I and class II loci at four-digit resolution. The number of donors typed differed by locus, with 629-630 for A, B, C, DRB1 and DQB1, over 500 for DQA1, approximately 580 for DPA1, and approximately 470 for DPB1. In the later analysis, no new phenotypic data were used to find candidate immune exposures; instead, reliance was placed on TCR beta sequences and their occurrence across donors. An early release that covered about 600 HLA-typed donors contained 300 to 350 gigabases of sequencing data and about 84 million unique TCR sequences. Along with the approximately 700-subject first cohort, a separate validation cohort of over a hundred different subjects was used. Donor age, sex, ethnicity and CMV serostatus were compiled together with the repertoire data. Every discovery cohort repertoire had been produced on one sequencing platform. The study used immunosequencing to profile the T cell repertoires of approximately 630 subjects and linked those repertoires to cytomegalovirus serostatus. In a later analysis, previously published TCR beta repertoires from some 640 donors were re-analyzed and high-resolution HLA genotyping was added so that TCR occurrence patterns could be studied. An earlier analysis of about 600 of the donors used high-throughput TCR beta sequencing to judge whether each TCR beta V gene segment behaved as functional or pseudogenic. Of the roughly 430 genotyped donors, about 80% fell in the genetic ancestry cluster associated with self-reported Caucasian donors. A few DR-DQ haplotypes were handled as single units for association and clustering because linkage in the cohort was strong. To predict cytomegalovirus infection status, the study combined high-throughput TCR immunosequencing, statistical association of individual TCRs with disease status, and machine learning. In a later genetic analysis, genome-wide SNP genotypes for about three fifths of the roughly 670 donors were used, and that subset was treated as a discovery cohort. The study aimed to test whether cataloging public T cell receptors could reveal signatures of past pathogen exposure. Overall study results and their limits: Most TCR sequences were observed very rarely across donors, whereas some public TCRs were present in many individuals. Roughly uniform sequencing depth across donors was assumed in presence/absence analyses, although this assumption may not hold. A few of the identified cytomegalovirus-associated TCR beta chains were confirmed in vitro to be specific for cytomegalovirus antigens. A later analysis associated 15,000 to 20,000 TCR beta sequences with specific HLA alleles at a false discovery rate of 0.05. According to a later analysis, TCR association rates differed among HLA loci, with DRB1 alleles showing the most associated TCRs and HLA-C alleles showing the fewest. A further reported finding was that TCR beta sequences accurately predicted the HLA-A and HLA-B alleles for most subjects in the first cohort. A group of highly shared sequence variants was considered likely to be a technical artifact of the sequencing pipeline. In an earlier analysis of some 500 of the donors, most TCR beta V segments appeared in productive rearrangements about 87% or about 30% of the time, broadly matching IMGT annotations. When HLA alleles, especially DR and DQ, strongly co-occurred, attributing TCR associations to individual alleles was difficult. Fewer than 20 rarely observed V segments, including chromosome 9 orphons, were excluded from the earlier analysis of almost 600 of the donors because counts were too low. A later analysis reported that several top co-occurrence clusters appeared linked to parvovirus B19, influenza, CMV and Epstein-Barr virus. The classifier was reported to diagnose cytomegalovirus status with high specificity and sensitivity in both the original cohort and the validation cohort. According to the authors, the approach could potentially be generalized to other disease states and immunological phenotypes. According to a later genetic analysis, donors in an Asian-associated ancestry cluster had fewer N-insertions in productive TCRs than the roughly 670-donor mean. Linkage disequilibrium might explain the correlated functional status among segregating V segments, but an unknown experimental factor could not be excluded. A later analysis found that HLA-associated TCR beta chains were more clonally expanded and had lower generation probabilities than equally common non-associated chains. The 87-base-pair reads could not distinguish some IMGT-functional V segments, including TRBV6-2 and TRBV6-3, so those segments were excluded. Because HLA typing was unavailable for some donors at each locus, only the typed subset was used in association tests. According to a later analysis, most CMV-associated TCR beta chains appeared to be HLA-restricted, and the HLA associations seemed to be driven largely by CMV exposure. Immune exposure information for the cohort was limited to CMV serostatus. In the study, approximately 160 TCR beta chains were listed as associated with cytomegalovirus. In a later genetic analysis, a missense DCLRE1C variant was associated with V-gene and J-gene trimming of TCR beta chains, and the association was replicated in an independent cohort. The cohort was sequenced for TCR beta chains only, and without alpha or paired-chain data the features that could be detected were limited.

The cohort was made up of hundreds of healthy bone marrow donors. All cohort members were sampled while nominally healthy, although unrecorded immune exposures were likely present. The donor was CMV seronegative and was included in the group of several hundred seronegative cohort members. A peripheral blood sample was collected from each donor, and TCR beta sequencing was performed on peripheral blood mononuclear cells. Genomic DNA extraction from the blood cell samples was performed with the Qiagen DNeasy Blood Extraction Kit. The V gene is TRBV6-5 and the J gene is TRBJ2-7, with 8 bases matching TRBD1. Sequencing was done on a sample of PBMCs. This clonotype was sampled from a man in his forties or fifties in good health and CMV-seronegative. The nucleotides read TGTGCCAGCAGACGACAGGGGATTAACGAGCAGTACTTC. This is translated as CASRRQGINEQYF.